The 21 T cell receptor beta chains below come from one sample, sequenced in a study of T cells in Graves' hyperthyroidism and ophthalmopathy. Regions amplified from RNA transcripts were the TCR beta CDR3 regions. The study used the HTBI primer set for a first-round RT-PCR of the TCR CDR3. TCRdb re-derived calls from the multiplex PCR reads in MiXCR, one entry per CDR3 protein. The sample holds about 640,000 distinct CDR3 sequences, around 21% seen once. Sequencing used blood. The receptors originated from a man aged 25 to 45 with Graves' ophthalmopathy.

This clonotype was seen at least ten times. The chain recombines TRBV7-2 with TRBJ2-7; D gene uncertain. This CDR3 is built from 13 residues. Germline CDR1 and CDR2: SGHTA and FQGNSA. The V and J ends lost 2 bases and 0 bases respectively, with 5 bases between them. The chain's CDR3 is CASSLLHSYEQYF. The DNA of the CDR3 is TGTGCCAGCAGCTTACTCCACTCCTACGAGCAGTACTTC.

This clonotype has only a few counts. The chain carries TRBV6-1 and TRBJ2-7; D is possibly TRBD1 or TRBD2 (6 bases each). Germline V lookup: CDR1 MNHNS, CDR2 SASEGT. The CDR3 is made up of 15 amino acids. V lost 0 bases and J 0 bases, leaving 9 bases between the germline ends. CDR3 DNA: TGTGCCAGCAGTGAAGCGGGGGGCGTCTCCTACGAGCAGTACTTC. Translation: CASSEAGGVSYEQYF.

This clonotype was seen a few times. The chain joins TRBV7-2 to TRBJ2-2; D unclear. Germline V gene sequence: CDR1 SGHTA, CDR2 FQGNSA. Trimming pared 1 base from V and 3 bases from J, leaving 9 bases between. The CDR3 totals 15 residues. CDR3 nucleotide sequence: TGTGCCAGCAGCTTAGTGGTAGGGTACACCGGGGAGCTGTTTTTT. Translation: CASSLVVGYTGELFF.

The genes are TRBV18 and TRBJ1-1; D is uncertain. Germline V gene lookup returns CDR1 KGHSH and CDR2 LQKENI. This CDR3 is 14 amino acids long. With 2 bases removed from V and 0 bases from J, the gap between germline ends came to 7 bases. CDR3 protein: CASSPTTLNTEAFF. CDR3 sequence (DNA): TGTGCCAGCTCACCAACAACTCTGAACACTGAAGCTTTCTTT.

This clonotype was observed many times. V and J are TRBV7-2 and TRBJ2-3; tentative D call: TRBD1 (6 bases). Germline loops: CDR1 SGHTA, CDR2 FQGNSA. V shed 3 bases and J shed 5 bases, with 21 bases lying between them. This CDR3 contains 17 residues. The CDR3 reads CASSLGSQGPTRDTQYF. Here the CDR3 DNA reads TGTGCCAGCAGCTTGGGCTCACAGGGTCCCACCCGAGATACGCAGTATTTT.

V usage is TRBV9 and J usage is TRBJ2-7; 7 bases align to TRBD2. V dropped 0 bases and J dropped 1; count of bases not matched to a gene: 10. CDR3 length: 17 residues. The germline V gene encodes CDR1 SGDLS and CDR2 YYNGEE. The CDR3 region is CASSVGLAEGGSYEQYF. In DNA form, the CDR3 reads TGTGCCAGCAGCGTAGGCCTAGCGGAAGGAGGATCCTACGAGCAGTACTTC.

The chain uses TRBV6-2 or TRBV6-3 and TRBJ2-2, with D perhaps given as TRBD1 or TRBD2 (5 bases each). The ends were cut back, 5 bases at V and 4 bases at J, with 23 bases in the middle. There are 18 residues in the CDR3. Germline assignment: CDR1 MNHEY and CDR2 SVGEGT. In nucleotides, the CDR3 is TGTGCCAGCAGTCTACCGCCCATGGGGGTGAGATTCACCGGGGAGCTGTTTTTT. It yields the protein CASSLPPMGVRFTGELFF.

The rearrangement uses TRBV20-1 and TRBJ2-4, with 7 positions matching TRBD2. V shed 7 bases and J 3 bases; nucleotides not matched to a gene: 9. The CDR3 has 14 residues. Germline assignment: CDR1 DFQATT and CDR2 SNEGSKA (reference sequence). The CDR3 bases are TGCAGTGGAGCGGGACTACTTGGCAAAAACATTCAGTACTTC. Translated, it gives CSGAGLLGKNIQYF.

This chain joins TRBV7-3 and TRBJ2-1; 14 nucleotides line up with TRBD2. This CDR3 contains 18 residues. Per germline, CDR1 SGHTA and CDR2 FQGTGA. Unmatched junction bases numbered 8, after V lost 2 bases and J lost 5 bases. The CDR3 sequence is CASSLWPGLAGEDNEQFF. The DNA for the CDR3 is TGTGCCAGCAGCTTATGGCCGGGACTAGCGGGAGAGGACAATGAGCAGTTCTTC.

The chain is built from TRBV24-1 and TRBJ2-4; tentatively, D is TRBD1 or TRBD2 (5 bases each). The V gene's germline CDR1 is KGHDR and CDR2 SFDVKD. V was shortened by 9 bases and J by 4 bases, with 15 bases between the two germline ends. CDR3 length equals 14 residues. The CDR3 loop reads CATSTGGGKNIQYF. The CDR3 coding sequence is TGTGCCACCTCAACAGGTGGCGGGAAAAACATTCAGTACTTC.

The gene calls are TRBV29-1 and TRBJ2-1; 8 bases line up with TRBD2. Unmatched junction bases numbered 8, after V lost 1 base and J lost 0 bases. The CDR3 contains 17 residues. Germline lookup yields CDR1 SQVTM and CDR2 ANQGSEA. The CDR3 is CSVEGVASGPSYNEQFF. CDR3 bases: TGCAGCGTTGAAGGGGTGGCTAGCGGGCCCTCCTACAATGAGCAGTTCTTC.

This chain links TRBV27 with TRBJ1-4; 8 bases agree with TRBD1. Germline CDR1 is MNHEY and CDR2 is SMNVEV (reference sequence). The CDR3 covers 13 residues. The V and J ends lost 8 bases and 7 bases, in that order; junction bases with no gene match: 6. CDR3 in amino acids: CASSGGGSEKLFF. Written as DNA, the CDR3 is TGTGCCAGCTCAGGGGGCGGCAGTGAAAAACTGTTTTTT.

This clonotype was found many times. This rearrangement joins TRBV12-3 or TRBV12-4 to TRBJ2-7; 9 bases are a match to TRBD2. This CDR3 has 16 residues. V lost 4 bases, J lost 5 bases, and 12 bases stayed unmatched. The CDR3 sequence: CASSSTTSGHTNEQYF. CDR3 sequence (DNA): TGTGCCAGCAGTTCGACTACTAGCGGGCATACTAACGAGCAGTACTTC.

This clonotype was counted between two and nine times. J is TRBJ2-2 and V is TRBV12-3 or TRBV12-4, with 8 positions matching TRBD2. Germline trimming cut 7 bases from V and 5 bases from J; bases unmatched to any gene: 12. This CDR3 has 16 amino acids. In DNA form, the CDR3 reads TGTGCCAGCACAGAATACGGGAGGGCCCAAACCGGGGAGCTGTTTTTT. It encodes CASTEYGRAQTGELFF.

This clonotype was picked up a small number of times. J is TRBJ2-7 and V is TRBV20-1; no definite D call. The germline V and J ends were trimmed by 5 bases and 2 bases, with 16 bases remaining between them. Germline assignment: CDR1 DFQATT and CDR2 SNEGSKA (reference sequence). This CDR3 region has 14 residues. Written as DNA, the CDR3 is TGCAGTGCTCCCGACTGGAGAGAGACCTACGAGCAGTACTTC. Its protein is CSAPDWRETYEQYF.

This clonotype was counted at least ten times. The genes are TRBV2 and TRBJ2-7; no definite D call. Germline V gene data show CDR1 as SNHLY and CDR2 as FYNNEI. This CDR3 region has 13 residues. V was clipped by 8 bases and J by 0 bases, with 11 bases between them. In DNA, the CDR3 is TGTGCCAGCGAGCTGCTTGCCTCCTACGAGCAGTACTTC. Protein product: CASELLASYEQYF.

This clonotype was detected ten times or more. The genes are TRBV20-1 and TRBJ2-5; D is uncertain. V lost 4 bases and J 4 bases, leaving 16 bases between the germline ends. The germline gives CDR1 DFQATT, CDR2 SNEGSKA (reference sequence). CDR3 length: 14 amino acids. The CDR3 region is CSATLVQRAETQYF. CDR3 DNA: TGCAGTGCTACCCTCGTCCAGCGAGCAGAGACCCAGTACTTC.

This chain connects TRBV6-5 to TRBJ2-2, with D perhaps TRBD2 (5 bases). CDR3 length: 14 residues. V lost 2 bases, J lost 6 bases, and 10 bases lay in between. Germline-derived CDR1 and CDR2 are MNHEY and SVGAGI. The CDR3 DNA sequence: TGTGCCAGCAGTTACGACCGGGAATCCGGGGAGCTGTTTTTT. Its translation: CASSYDRESGELFF.

This clonotype was observed a few times. The chain joins TRBV11-2 to TRBJ2-5; D is possibly TRBD1 or TRBD2 (5 bases each). Germline V gene lookup returns CDR1 SGHAT and CDR2 FQNNGV. This CDR3 region has 14 residues. The V end lost 3 bases, the J end lost 3 bases, and 11 bases lay between the germline ends. This CDR3 reads CASSFAGTEETQYF. The CDR3 nucleotides are TGTGCCAGCAGCTTTGCCGGGACGGAAGAGACCCAGTACTTC.

V usage is TRBV28 and J usage is TRBJ2-7, with 7 bases lining up with TRBD2. The CDR3 extends over 12 amino acids. CDR1 is MDHEN and CDR2 is SYDVKM in the germline V gene. The J segment lost 3 bases and the V segment lost 6 bases, leaving 2 bases of the junction unmatched. DNA of the CDR3: TGTGCCAGCAGAACTAGCGACTACGAGCAGTACTTC. Encoded protein: CASRTSDYEQYF. Full variable domain (missing parts from reference TRBV28 and TRBJ2-7): DVKVTQSSRYLVKRTGEKVFLECVQDMDHENMFWYRQDPGLGLRLIYFSYDVKMKEKGDIPEGYSVSREKKERFSLILESASTNQTSMYLCASRTSDYEQYFGPGTRLTVT.

A few counts support this clonotype. The genes are TRBV20-1 and TRBJ2-1; 11 bases fit TRBD2. V dropped 1 base and J dropped 3; count of bases not matched to a gene: 8. The CDR3 runs 17 residues. CDR1 is DFQATT, CDR2 SNEGSKA, per germline (reference sequence). The CDR3 reads CSARVTGTSGFYNEQFF. The CDR3 DNA is TGCAGTGCTAGAGTGACCGGGACTAGCGGATTCTACAATGAGCAGTTCTTC.